Following are 29 T cell receptor beta chains from one sample sequenced in a study of OX40 agonist ivuxolimab in advanced cancers. Method: immunoSEQ multiplex PCR; TCRdb's copy keeps in-frame clones and lacks some. The repertoire includes about 20,000 clones, just over 90% of them detected once, and roughly three fifths sits in the top ten. The sample in question was CD4+ or CD8+ T cells sorted from blood, obtained in a trial of the OX40 agonist ivuxolimab. The receptors were sampled from an adult with an advanced solid tumor such as melanoma, head and neck, liver or kidney cancer.

The genes are TRBV10-2 and TRBJ1-5; D uncertain. The CDR3 extends over 15 amino acids. The V gene's germline CDR1 is WSHSY and CDR2 SAAADI. Trimming left V 7 bases short and J 0 bases short, with 13 bases between. CDR3 bases: TGCGCCAGCAAGGAGGACCCCTATAGCAATCAGCCCCAGCATTTT. Its protein is CASKEDPYSNQPQHF.

The CDR3 DNA sequence: TGTGCCAGCAGTGAAGCCGGACGGGGTAGCTCCTACGAGCAGTACTTC. This gives the protein CASSEAGRGSSYEQYF. The chain uses TRBV2 and TRBJ2-7; D is possibly TRBD2 (5 bases). In germline, CDR1 is SNHLY, CDR2 FYNNEI. V lost 0 bases, J lost 0 bases, and 12 bases lay in between. This CDR3 is 16 amino acids long.

The chain carries TRBV27 and TRBJ2-7, with D perhaps matching TRBD1 or TRBD2 (5 bases each). Germline CDR1 MNHEY, CDR2 SMNVEV (reference sequence). V was clipped by 3 bases and J by 4 bases, with 13 bases between them. The CDR3 sequence is 14 residues long. CDR3 amino acids: CASSLQGVGYEQYF. The CDR3 coding sequence is TGTGCCAGCAGTTTGCAGGGAGTGGGGTACGAGCAGTACTTC.

This chain's CDR3 is CASSWTGELSGELFF. In DNA, the CDR3 is TGTGCCAGCAGCTGGACAGGGGAGTTATCCGGGGAGCTGTTTTTT. The chain uses TRBV5-6 and TRBJ2-2; 9 bases are shared with TRBD1. Germline loops: CDR1 SGHDT, CDR2 YYEEEE. V shed 3 bases and J 6 bases; nucleotides not matched to a gene: 6. CDR3 size: 15 residues.

This chain links TRBV30 with TRBJ2-2; D gene ambiguous. The CDR3 length is 12 residues. Trimming took 4 bases from V and 1 from J, leaving 4 bases between them. Germline V gives CDR1 GTSNPN, CDR2 SVGIG (reference sequence). CDR3 in DNA: TGTGCCTGGAAAGGGAACACCGGGGAGCTGTTTTTT. As protein: CAWKGNTGELFF. Full variable domain (rest looked up from reference TRBV30 and TRBJ2-2): SQTIHQWPATLVQPVGSPLSLECTVEGTSNPNLYWYRQAAGRGLQLLFYSVGIGQISSEVPQNLSASRPQDRQFILSSKKLLLSDSGFYLCAWKGNTGELFFGEGSRLTVL.

The chain employs TRBV2 and TRBJ1-4, with TRBD1 identical over 8 bases. The V and J ends lost 6 bases and 8 bases, in that order; junction bases with no gene match: 11. Germline CDR1 and CDR2: SNHLY and FYNNEI. This CDR3 is 15 amino acids long. DNA for the CDR3: TGTGCCAGCAGGGGACCGGACAGGGATAAGGAAAAACTGTTTTTT. Amino acid sequence: CASRGPDRDKEKLFF.

This sequence joins TRBV5-1 and TRBJ2-7; D may be TRBD1 or TRBD2 (5 bases each). This CDR3 comprises 17 residues. The V end lost 6 bases, the J end lost 1 base, and 23 bases lay between the germline ends. CDR1 is SGHRS, CDR2 YFSETQ, per germline. The CDR3 region is CASNLWAPGRVSYEQYF. DNA of the CDR3: TGCGCCAGCAACCTGTGGGCCCCGGGACGTGTTTCCTACGAGCAGTACTTC.

The chain is built from TRBV6-1 and TRBJ1-5, with D uncertain. Germline CDR1 is MNHNS and CDR2 is SASEGT. The CDR3 covers 15 residues. V lost 5 bases, J lost 8 bases, and 19 bases lay in between. The CDR3 nucleotides are TGTGCCAGCAGTCCAACGGGATCAAATCCTAAGCCCCAGCATTTT. It specifies CASSPTGSNPKPQHF.

V and J are TRBV5-6 and TRBJ2-7; D is unresolved. The CDR3 length is 12 residues. Trimming removed 2 bases from V and 2 bases from J, with 5 bases in between. CDR1 SGHDT and CDR2 YYEEEE come from the germline V gene. The CDR3 DNA follows: TGTGCCAGCAGCTTTCTAGCCTACGAGCAGTACTTC. Its translation is CASSFLAYEQYF.

This clone is a singleton in its sample. It is unclear where the CDR3 begins or ends on the DNA, so no DNA is shown, and the CDR3 is as TCRdb lists it. This sequence joins TRBV7-6 and TRBJ1-5; TRBD1 was called by the table and not checked on the DNA. Germline values: CDR1 SGHVS, CDR2 FNYEAQ. The CDR3 spans 14 residues, counting both ends. The CDR3 loop reads CASSFGPGPQPQHF.

This chain connects TRBV5-5 to TRBJ1-2; D is uncertain. Germline loops: CDR1 SGHKS, CDR2 YYEKEE (reference sequence). This CDR3 contains 15 residues. Trimming pared 0 bases from V and 0 bases from J, leaving 9 bases between. The DNA of the CDR3 is TGTGCCAGCAGCTTGGGTCGGCCATCTAACTATGGCTACACCTTC. This translates into CASSLGRPSNYGYTF.

The V call is TRBV6-5, the J call TRBJ2-2; no definite D call. Germline values: CDR1 MNHEY, CDR2 SVGAGI. The V end was cut by 4 bases, the J end by 7 bases, with 10 bases between. The CDR3 is 13 amino acids. CDR3 protein: CASSLFKNGELFF. In DNA form, the CDR3 reads TGTGCCAGCAGTTTGTTCAAAAACGGGGAGCTGTTTTTT.

V is TRBV2 and J is TRBJ2-7, with TRBD2 matching over 7 bases. V dropped 1 base and J dropped 6; count of bases not matched to a gene: 6. Per germline, CDR1 SNHLY and CDR2 FYNNEI. CDR3 length: 14 amino acids. CDR3 in amino acids: CASSEGWEGGEQYF. CDR3 bases: TGTGCCAGCAGTGAAGGATGGGAGGGCGGCGAGCAGTACTTC.

The chain combines TRBV5-1 with TRBJ2-3; 9 bases agree with TRBD1. Germline V CDR1 and CDR2: SGHRS, YFSETQ. V lost 0 bases, J lost 1 base, and 0 bases stayed unmatched. The CDR3 has 15 amino acids. Written as DNA, the CDR3 is TGCGCCAGCAGCTTGGACAGGGGGCGCACAGATACGCAGTATTTT. This gives the protein CASSLDRGRTDTQYF. The variable domain in full, completed from reference TRBV5-1 and TRBJ2-3, reads KAGVTQTPRYLIKTRGQQVTLSCSPISGHRSVSWYQQTPGQGLQFLFEYFSETQRNKGNFPGRFSGRQFSNSRSEMNVSTLELGDSALYLCASSLDRGRTDTQYFGPGTRLTVL.

The chain uses TRBV7-6 and TRBJ1-1, with 7 positions matching TRBD1. The germline gives CDR1 SGHVS, CDR2 FNYEAQ. V lost 2 bases to trimming and J lost 6 bases; unmatched junction nucleotides: 15. The CDR3 loop spans 17 amino acids. The CDR3 DNA reads as TGTGCCAGCAGCTTATACCCCCCCGGGCAGGGGGGCGCTGAAGCTTTCTTT. This encodes CASSLYPPGQGGAEAFF.

The CDR3 sequence: CASSMGGGNEAFF. CDR3 sequence (DNA): TGTGCCAGCAGCATGGGGGGAGGGAATGAAGCTTTCTTT. The rearrangement joins TRBV5-4 to TRBJ1-1; perhaps TRBD1 as D (5 bases). Germline-derived CDR1 and CDR2 are SGHNT and YYREEE (reference sequence). The CDR3 runs to 13 residues. V was shortened by 4 bases and J by 7 bases, with 14 bases between the two germline ends.

This chain uses TRBV7-6 with TRBJ2-7; 8 bases are shared with TRBD2. This CDR3 spans 13 amino acids. The V segment lost 5 bases and the J segment 6 bases; nucleotides outside the gene matches: 6. In germline, CDR1 is SGHVS, CDR2 FNYEAQ. CDR3 sequence: CASSHSLAGEQYF. Here the CDR3 DNA reads TGTGCCAGCAGCCATAGCCTAGCGGGCGAGCAGTACTTC.

The rearrangement uses TRBV11-2 and TRBJ2-5; 9 bases are a match to TRBD1. Trimming at V came to 5 bases and at J to 5 bases, leaving 6 bases not matched to a gene. The germline gives CDR1 SGHAT, CDR2 FQNNGV. This CDR3 region has 14 residues. The CDR3 nucleotides are TGTGCCAGCAGCACCGGACAGGGGCGGGAGACCCAGTACTTC. Protein product: CASSTGQGRETQYF.

CDR3 coding DNA: TGTGCCAGCAGCTGGGCTGGGACAGGGGGGGATGGCTACACCTTC. Its translation: CASSWAGTGGDGYTF. The chain employs TRBV7-8 and TRBJ1-2; 11 nucleotides align to TRBD1. The CDR3 is 15 residues long. V shed 4 bases, J shed 6 bases, and the junction held 7 bases outside the gene matches. CDR1 SGHVS and CDR2 FQNEAQ come from the germline V gene.

This chain connects TRBV6-5 to TRBJ2-7; D ambiguous. The V end lost 0 bases, the J end lost 3 bases, and 12 bases lay between the germline ends. CDR1 is MNHEY and CDR2 is SVGAGI in the germline V gene. The CDR3 runs to 15 residues. CDR3 coding DNA: TGTGCCAGCAGTTACTCGACGATGAACGGCTACGAGCAGTACTTC. Its protein product is CASSYSTMNGYEQYF.

The gene calls are TRBV27 and TRBJ2-7; TRBD1 matches 7 bases. Germline V gives CDR1 MNHEY, CDR2 SMNVEV (reference sequence). The CDR3 has 13 amino acids. Losses at the gene ends were 5 bases for V and 2 bases for J; bases not matched to a gene: 3. DNA of the CDR3: TGTGCCAGCAGTCCGACAGGGCCCTACGAGCAGTACTTC. Translation: CASSPTGPYEQYF.

The rearrangement uses TRBV2 and TRBJ1-1; TRBD1 is a possible D gene (6 bases). This CDR3 spans 16 amino acids. Germline CDR1 and CDR2: SNHLY and FYNNEI. V gave up 1 base and J gave up 0 bases, with 12 bases separating them. CDR3 DNA: TGTGCCAGCAGTGAAGACCCCGGGACACTGAACACTGAAGCTTTCTTT. Translation gives CASSEDPGTLNTEAFF. The full variable domain, in which reference TRBV2 and TRBJ1-1 provide the parts outside the CDR3, is EPEVTQTPSHQVTQMGQEVILRCVPISNHLYFYWYRQILGQKVEFLVSFYNNEISEKSEIFDDQFSVERPDGSNFTLKIRSTKLEDSAMYFCASSEDPGTLNTEAFFGQGTRLTVV.

The gene calls are TRBV19 and TRBJ2-1; 7 positions match TRBD2. This CDR3 has 14 residues. The V gene end was trimmed by 5 bases and the J gene end by 7 bases; junction bases not matched to a gene: 8. The germline V gene encodes CDR1 LNHDA and CDR2 SQIVND (reference sequence). The CDR3 DNA reads TGTGCCAGTAGTTGGGGGACTACCGCTAATGAGCAGTTCTTC. It is translated as CASSWGTTANEQFF.

V usage is TRBV5-1 and J usage is TRBJ1-6; 7 positions agree with TRBD1. CDR3 length: 16 residues. Germline V gives CDR1 SGHRS, CDR2 YFSETQ. V shed 0 bases, J shed 4 bases, and the junction held 4 bases outside the gene matches. The CDR3 reads CASSLAGGQYNSPLHF. The CDR3 DNA is TGCGCCAGCAGCTTGGCCGGGGGACAGTATAATTCACCCCTCCACTTT.

The chain links TRBV30 to TRBJ1-2; TRBD1 might be the D (5 bases). Trimming stripped 6 bases from V and 2 bases from J, with 10 bases between. This CDR3 contains 12 residues. The germline V gene encodes CDR1 GTSNPN and CDR2 SVGIG (reference sequence). Written as DNA, the CDR3 is TGTGCCTGTACGGGACGGAACTATGGCTACACCTTC. Translating it yields CACTGRNYGYTF.

The CDR3: CASSPGAGSTDTQYF. DNA of the CDR3: TGTGCCAGCAGTCCCGGGGCGGGGAGCACAGATACGCAGTATTTT. V usage is TRBV27 and J usage is TRBJ2-3; D is perhaps TRBD2 (6 bases). Trimming took 5 bases from V and 0 from J, leaving 12 bases between them. CDR3 length: 15 residues. Germline V CDR1 and CDR2: MNHEY, SMNVEV (reference sequence).

The V gene is TRBV4-2, the J gene TRBJ2-1; 10 nucleotides match TRBD2. The CDR3 is made up of 18 amino acids. The germline V gene has CDR1 LGHNA and CDR2 YNFKEQ. The V and J ends lost 1 base and 4 bases, in that order; junction bases with no gene match: 10. The CDR3 loop is CASSQVNALAGIYNEQFF. The CDR3 DNA reads as TGTGCCAGCAGCCAAGTAAATGCACTAGCGGGGATATACAATGAGCAGTTCTTC.

The chain has TRBV5-1 and TRBJ1-5; D call uncertain. V was cut by 0 bases and J by 5 bases, with 9 bases left in between. The CDR3 is 14 amino acids. CDR1 SGHRS and CDR2 YFSETQ come from the germline V gene. The CDR3 DNA reads TGCGCCAGCAGCTTGGGACGGGATGATCAGCCCCAGCATTTT. This translates into CASSLGRDDQPQHF.

The rearrangement links TRBV6-1 to TRBJ2-7, with D tentatively TRBD1 (7 bases). Germline V CDR1 and CDR2: MNHNS, SASEGT. The CDR3 sequence is 18 residues long. V lost 1 base to trimming and J lost 2 bases, with 21 bases between them. The CDR3 DNA sequence: TGTGCCAGCAGTGAAGGTTACGGGAGAGGACAGGAGACCTACGAGCAGTACTTC. This sequence encodes CASSEGYGRGQETYEQYF.